The source of this TCR beta chain is a study of shared clonotypes between healthy human individuals. Whole-study findings and limits: Naive subsets usually exceeded memory subsets in estimated richness. Sequencing depth was predicted to influence how clonotypes are shared among donors.

This CDR3 is built from 14 residues. Per the germline V gene, CDR1 is LNHDA and CDR2 is SQIVND (reference sequence). With V trimmed by 1 base and J by 2 bases, 2 bases remained unmatched. This clone has just a few counts. Antigen specificity is unknown. Each of the donors was a healthy adult who was HIV-negative and had not had a recent acute infection or vaccination. Sequencing was performed with immunoSEQ multiplex PCR; in TCRdb, only in-frame clones are kept and a portion is missing. The sample holds more than 200,000 clones; approximately 65% are singletons and the top ten take roughly 10%. The sequence derives from a man aged 25 to 45 in good health. Sequencing used memory CD4+ T cells sorted from blood. Described subset: CD45RA-negative fraction. This chain uses TRBV19 with TRBJ2-7; 7 bases are a match to TRBD2. CDR3 in DNA: TGTGCCAGTAGTATAGCGGCGGGAGCCTACGAGCAGTACTTC. Encoded protein: CASSIAAGAYEQYF.